The present entry profiles one TCR beta chain with its context. Sample-barcoded 5' priming and a J-beta primer mix drove a second PCR of about 7 to 11 cycles. Using its own MiXCR run on the 5' RACE reads, TCRdb lists one record per CDR3 protein. The sample lists over 500,000 distinct CDR3 sequences; roughly a quarter were seen once. The source of the sample is a study of blood T cells in healthy people across ages. The germline V gene has CDR1 SGHKS and CDR2 YYEKEE (reference sequence). V was shortened by 0 bases and J by 4 bases, with 10 bases between the two germline ends. The CDR3 is 14 amino acids. This same sample was also part of a study on T cells of mothers and their children.

This sequence originates from a boy between 2 and 10 years old in good health. J is TRBJ1-1 and V is TRBV5-5, with D possibly being TRBD1 (6 bases). Material: blood. CDR3 nucleotides: TGTGCCAGCAGCTTGGGGGGGCGGGTCACTGAAGCTTTCTTT. It yields the protein CASSLGGRVTEAFF. Combining the CDR3 with reference TRBV5-5 and TRBJ1-1 gives the whole variable domain DAGVTQSPTHLIKTRGQQVTLRCSPISGHKSVSWYQQVLGQGPQFIFQYYEKEERGRGNFPDRFSARQFPNYSSELNVNALLLGDSALYLCASSLGGRVTEAFFGQGTRLTVV.